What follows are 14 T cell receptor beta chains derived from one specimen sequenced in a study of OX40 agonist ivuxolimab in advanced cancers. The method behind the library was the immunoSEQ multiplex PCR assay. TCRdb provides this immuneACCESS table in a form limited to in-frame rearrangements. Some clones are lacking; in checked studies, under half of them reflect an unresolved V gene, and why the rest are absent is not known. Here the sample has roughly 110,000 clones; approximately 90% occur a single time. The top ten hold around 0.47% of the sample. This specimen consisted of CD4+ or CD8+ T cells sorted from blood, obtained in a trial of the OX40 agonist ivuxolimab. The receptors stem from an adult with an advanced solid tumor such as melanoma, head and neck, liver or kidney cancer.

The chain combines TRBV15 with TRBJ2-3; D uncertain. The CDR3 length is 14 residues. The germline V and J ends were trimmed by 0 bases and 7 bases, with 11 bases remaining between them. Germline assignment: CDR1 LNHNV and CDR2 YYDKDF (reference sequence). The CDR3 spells CATSRDKSSYTQYF. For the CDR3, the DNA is TGTGCCACCAGCAGAGATAAAAGTAGCTATACGCAGTATTTT.

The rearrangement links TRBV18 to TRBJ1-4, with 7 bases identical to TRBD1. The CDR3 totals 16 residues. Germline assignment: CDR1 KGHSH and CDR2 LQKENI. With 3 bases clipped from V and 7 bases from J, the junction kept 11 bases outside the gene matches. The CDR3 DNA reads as TGTGCCAGCTCACCTTCCGTTCAGGGGGATGGTGAAAAACTGTTTTTT. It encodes CASSPSVQGDGEKLFF.

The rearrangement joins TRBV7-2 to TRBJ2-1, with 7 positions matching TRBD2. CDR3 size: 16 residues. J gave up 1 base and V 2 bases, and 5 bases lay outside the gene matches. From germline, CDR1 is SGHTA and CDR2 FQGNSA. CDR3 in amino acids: CASSLSLGGSYNEQFF. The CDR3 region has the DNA TGTGCCAGCAGCTTAAGCCTGGGAGGGTCCTACAATGAGCAGTTCTTC.

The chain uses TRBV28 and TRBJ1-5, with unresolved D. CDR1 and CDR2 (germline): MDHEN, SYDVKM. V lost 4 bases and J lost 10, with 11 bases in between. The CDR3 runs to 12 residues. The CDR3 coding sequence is TGTGCCAGCAGTTCCCCGGGCCCACCCCAGCATTTT. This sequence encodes CASSSPGPPQHF.

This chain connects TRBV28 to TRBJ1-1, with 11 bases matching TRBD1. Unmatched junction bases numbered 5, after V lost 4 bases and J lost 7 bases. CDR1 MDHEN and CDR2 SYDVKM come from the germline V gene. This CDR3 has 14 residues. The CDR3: CASSSGQGAGEAFF. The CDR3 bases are TGTGCCAGCAGTTCAGGACAGGGGGCAGGTGAAGCTTTCTTT.

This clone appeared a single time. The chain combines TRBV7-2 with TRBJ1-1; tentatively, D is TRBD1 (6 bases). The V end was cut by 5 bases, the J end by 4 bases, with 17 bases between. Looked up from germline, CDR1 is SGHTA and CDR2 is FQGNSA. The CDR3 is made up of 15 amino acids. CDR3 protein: CASSRDAGAGTEAFF. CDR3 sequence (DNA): TGTGCCAGCAGCCGAGACGCGGGGGCGGGCACTGAAGCTTTCTTT.

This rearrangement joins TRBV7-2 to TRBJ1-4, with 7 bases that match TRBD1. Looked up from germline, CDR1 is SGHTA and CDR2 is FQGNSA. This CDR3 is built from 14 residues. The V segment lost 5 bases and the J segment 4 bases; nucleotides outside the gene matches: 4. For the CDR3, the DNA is TGTGCCAGCAGCAAACAGGGGTTTAATGAAAAACTGTTTTTT. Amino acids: CASSKQGFNEKLFF.

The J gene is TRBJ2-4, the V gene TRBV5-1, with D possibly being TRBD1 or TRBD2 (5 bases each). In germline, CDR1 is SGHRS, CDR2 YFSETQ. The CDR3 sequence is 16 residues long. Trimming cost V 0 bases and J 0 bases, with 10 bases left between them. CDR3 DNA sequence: TGCGCCAGCAGCTTGGGCCTTGGGGGAGCCAAAAACATTCAGTACTTC. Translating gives CASSLGLGGAKNIQYF. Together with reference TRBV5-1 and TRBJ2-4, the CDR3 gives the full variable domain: KAGVTQTPRYLIKTRGQQVTLSCSPISGHRSVSWYQQTPGQGLQFLFEYFSETQRNKGNFPGRFSGRQFSNSRSEMNVSTLELGDSALYLCASSLGLGGAKNIQYFGAGTRLSVL.

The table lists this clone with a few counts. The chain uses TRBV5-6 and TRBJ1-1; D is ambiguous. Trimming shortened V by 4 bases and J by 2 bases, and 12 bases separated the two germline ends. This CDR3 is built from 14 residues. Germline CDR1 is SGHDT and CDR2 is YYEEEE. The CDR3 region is CASSPILVNTEAFF. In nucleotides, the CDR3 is TGTGCCAGCAGCCCTATTCTGGTTAACACTGAAGCTTTCTTT.

The CDR3 protein is CASSRTGRETQYF. The CDR3 region has the DNA TGTGCCAGCAGCCGGACAGGGAGAGAGACCCAGTACTTC. V and J are TRBV7-2 and TRBJ2-5, with 8 bases identical to TRBD1. The ends lost 5 bases at V and 4 bases at J; junction bases unmatched: 3. There are 13 residues in the CDR3. The germline V gene has CDR1 SGHTA and CDR2 FQGNSA.

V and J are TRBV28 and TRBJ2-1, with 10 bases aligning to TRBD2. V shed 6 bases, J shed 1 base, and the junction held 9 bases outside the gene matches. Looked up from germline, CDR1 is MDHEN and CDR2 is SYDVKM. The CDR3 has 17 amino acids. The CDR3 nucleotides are TGTGCCAGCAGCCCTAGCGGGGGCAGGGGGTCCTACAATGAGCAGTTCTTC. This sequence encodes CASSPSGGRGSYNEQFF.

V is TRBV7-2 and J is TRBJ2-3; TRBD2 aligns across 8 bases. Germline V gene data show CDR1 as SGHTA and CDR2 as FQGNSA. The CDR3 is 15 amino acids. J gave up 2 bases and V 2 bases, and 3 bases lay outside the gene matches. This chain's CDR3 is CASSLQAGVTDTQYF. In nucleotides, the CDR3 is TGTGCCAGCAGCTTACAAGCGGGGGTCACAGATACGCAGTATTTT.

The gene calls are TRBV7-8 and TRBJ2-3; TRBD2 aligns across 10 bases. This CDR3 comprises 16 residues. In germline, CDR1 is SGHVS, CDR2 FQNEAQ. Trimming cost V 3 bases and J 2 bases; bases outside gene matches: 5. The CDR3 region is CASSFRTSGFTDTQYF. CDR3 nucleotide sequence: TGTGCCAGCAGCTTTAGGACTAGCGGATTCACAGATACGCAGTATTTT.

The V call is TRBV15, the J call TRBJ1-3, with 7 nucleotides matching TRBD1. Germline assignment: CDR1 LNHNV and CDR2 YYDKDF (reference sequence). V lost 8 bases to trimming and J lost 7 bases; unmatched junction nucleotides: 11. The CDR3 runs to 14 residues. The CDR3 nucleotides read TGTGCCACCGGTGACAGGGAGTTTGGGAACACCATATATTTT. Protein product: CATGDREFGNTIYF.